A single T cell receptor beta chain is shown here with its context. As yet, its antigen is unknown. TCRdb's table, derived via immunoSEQ multiplex PCR, lists solely in-frame clones and lacks some. The repertoire has 130,000 to 150,000 clones, approximately 89% of them found once; the top ten carry more than 12%. The sample is drawn from a study of T cell responses to AZD1222 COVID-19 vaccine. Study at large: The analysis combined second doses at about 4 or about 12 weeks.

Findings and caveats of the study: There were mostly white British donors and more females than males, and clonal diversity was possibly underestimated.

The CDR3 extends over 13 amino acids. V gave up 6 bases and J gave up 11 bases; unmatched junction bases: 6. CDR1 is LNHDA and CDR2 is SQIVND in the germline V gene (reference sequence). The chain links TRBV19 to TRBJ2-6, with TRBD1 matching 8 bases. The TCR was taken from an adult in good health. Here the sequenced sample was peripheral blood, taken on day 0 of AZD1222 vaccination. CDR3 DNA: TGTGCCAGTAGATCAGGGGGCGGAGACGTCCTGACTTTC. Protein: CASRSGGGDVLTF.